The sequence of this TCR beta chain was determined in a study of blood T cell repertoires in COVID-19. Background on the study: The United States, Italy and Spain provided the acute and convalescent COVID-19 samples. T cells, B-cell-depleted T cells, or PBMCs provided the cDNA or gDNA that served as material.

Methods used by the authors: From reference gene primer amplification, estimates of nucleated cell counts were derived. Sequenced by immunoSEQ multiplex PCR; TCRdb stores in-frame clones only, minus some. That table is the source of V, J and clone size, and D and trimming were worked out from the DNA. This table holds over 200,000 clones, around 90% found once. The CDR3 consists of 16 residues. The germline V gene encodes CDR1 LNHDA and CDR2 SQIVND (reference sequence). The germline V and J ends were trimmed by 4 bases and 1 base, with 14 bases remaining between them. Sequencing was performed on PBMCs or T cells enriched from blood (not recorded which). This sequence was found in a woman in her twenties or thirties who had been exposed to COVID-19. This chain uses TRBV19 with TRBJ2-1; D is perhaps TRBD2 (6 bases). The CDR3 DNA sequence: TGTGCCAGTAGTAACCCCGGGACTTTATCCTACAATGAGCAGTTCTTC. Its protein product is CASSNPGTLSYNEQFF.